This TCR beta chain was retrieved from a study of blood T cell repertoires in COVID-19. Study-level information: Sources were T cells, B-cell-depleted T cells, or PBMCs; the material itself was cDNA or gDNA.

Germline CDR1 SGHAT, CDR2 FQDESV (reference sequence). V was pared by 2 bases and J by 2 bases, with 8 bases of the junction left unmatched. The CDR3 is 16 residues long. Sequencing used immunoSEQ multiplex PCR; TCRdb keeps in-frame clones, though not all of them. The sample yields 150,000 to 200,000 clones, approximately 88% seen once. This chain links TRBV11-1 with TRBJ2-7; 8 bases fit TRBD1. The sample was peripheral blood. This TCR was sampled from a woman between 40 and 50 years old with COVID-19, enrolled during active disease. CDR3 in DNA: TGTGCCAGCAGCTTATCCCCCACAGGGGGTGCCTACGAGCAGTACTTC. Its protein product is CASSLSPTGGAYEQYF.